This T cell receptor (beta chain) stems from a study of CD8+ T cells in alopecia areata. Study outcomes and limitations: Relative to normal scalp, lesional scalp, especially alopecia totalis/universalis, showed higher clonality.

Germline lookup yields CDR1 SQVTM and CDR2 ANQGSEA. V lost 4 bases and J lost 4; bases outside the gene matches: 4. This CDR3 is 12 amino acids long. cDNA reverse transcribed from extracted RNA served as the sequencing template. Method: immunoSEQ multiplex PCR; TCRdb's copy keeps in-frame clones and lacks some. The sample holds 25,000 to 40,000 clones; more than 60% are singletons and the top ten take about 20%. A word on this clone: Its antigen remains unknown.

PBMCs provided sorted CD4+ and CD8+ T cells. The chain uses TRBV29-1 and TRBJ2-7, with 7 bases aligning to TRBD1. The specimen sequenced was NKG2D-low CD8+ T cells sorted from blood. The sequence was obtained from a human donor with alopecia areata. The CDR3 coding sequence is TGCAGCGTTGTGAGACAGGGATACGAGCAGTACTTC. Protein product: CSVVRQGYEQYF.